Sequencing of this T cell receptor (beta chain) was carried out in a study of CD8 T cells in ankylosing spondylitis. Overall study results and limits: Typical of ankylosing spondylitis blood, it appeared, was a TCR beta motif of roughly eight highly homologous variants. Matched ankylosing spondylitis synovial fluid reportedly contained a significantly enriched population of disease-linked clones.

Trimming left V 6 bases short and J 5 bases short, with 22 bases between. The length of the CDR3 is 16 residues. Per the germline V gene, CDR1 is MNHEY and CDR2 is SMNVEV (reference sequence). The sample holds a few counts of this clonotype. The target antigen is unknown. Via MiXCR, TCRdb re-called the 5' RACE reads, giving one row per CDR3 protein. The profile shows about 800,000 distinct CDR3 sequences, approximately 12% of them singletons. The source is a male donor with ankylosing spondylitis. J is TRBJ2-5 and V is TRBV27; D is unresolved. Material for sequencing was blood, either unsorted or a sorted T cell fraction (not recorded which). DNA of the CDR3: TGTGCCAGCAGCCCCGAGAGACACTCCATTCGGGAGACCCAGTACTTC. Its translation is CASSPERHSIRETQYF.